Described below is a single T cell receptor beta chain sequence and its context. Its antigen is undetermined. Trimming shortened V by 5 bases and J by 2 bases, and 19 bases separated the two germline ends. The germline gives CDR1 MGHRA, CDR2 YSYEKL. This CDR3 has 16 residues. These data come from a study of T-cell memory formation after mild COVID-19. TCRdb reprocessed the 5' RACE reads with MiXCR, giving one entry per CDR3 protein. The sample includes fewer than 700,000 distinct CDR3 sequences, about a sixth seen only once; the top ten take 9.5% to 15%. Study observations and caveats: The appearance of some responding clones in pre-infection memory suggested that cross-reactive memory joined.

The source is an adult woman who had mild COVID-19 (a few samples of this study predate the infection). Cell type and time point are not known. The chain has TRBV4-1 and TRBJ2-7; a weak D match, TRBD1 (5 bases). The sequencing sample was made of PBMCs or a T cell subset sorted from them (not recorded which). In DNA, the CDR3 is TGCGCCAGCAGCAACATTTTCTCAGGGTCCGCCTACGAGCAGTACTTC. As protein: CASSNIFSGSAYEQYF.